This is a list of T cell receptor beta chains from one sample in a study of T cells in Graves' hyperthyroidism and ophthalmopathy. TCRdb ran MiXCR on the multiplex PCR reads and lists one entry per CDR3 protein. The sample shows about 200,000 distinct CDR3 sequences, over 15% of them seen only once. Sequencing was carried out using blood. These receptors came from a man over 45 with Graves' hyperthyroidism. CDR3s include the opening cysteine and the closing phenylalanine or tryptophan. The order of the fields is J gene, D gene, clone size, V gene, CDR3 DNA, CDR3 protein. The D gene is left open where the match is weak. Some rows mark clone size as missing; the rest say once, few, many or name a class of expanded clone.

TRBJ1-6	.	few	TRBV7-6	TGTGCCAGCAGCTTCGGTAATTCACCCCTCCACTTT	CASSFGNSPLHF
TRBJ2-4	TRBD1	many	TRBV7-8	TGTGCCAGCAGCCCCGGGACAGAAAACATTCAGTACTTC	CASSPGTENIQYF
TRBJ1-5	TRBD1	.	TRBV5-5	TGTGCCAGCAGCCTGGATCCTGACAGGGATTTTCAGCCCCAGCATTTT	CASSLDPDRDFQPQHF
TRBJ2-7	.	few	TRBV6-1	TGTGCCAGCAACCTACCGGGACTTTACCGCTACGAGCAGTACTTC	CASNLPGLYRYEQYF
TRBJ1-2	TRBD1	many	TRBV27	TGTGCCAGCAGTTCCGGAGCAGGGGGAAACTATGGCTACACCTTC	CASSSGAGGNYGYTF
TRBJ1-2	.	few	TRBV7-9	TGTGCCAGCAGCTTAGTAGGGGGCTATGGCTACACCTTC	CASSLVGGYGYTF
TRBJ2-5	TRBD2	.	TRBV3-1	TGTGCCAGCAGAGGGACTAGCGGTATATTTCAAGAGACCCAGTACTTC	CASRGTSGIFQETQYF
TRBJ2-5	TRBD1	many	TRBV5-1	TGCGCCAGCAGCACGACAGGGATCCAAGAGACCCAGTACTTC	CASSTTGIQETQYF
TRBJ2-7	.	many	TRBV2	TGTGCCAGCAGTGAAGTACTAGTGAGGTCCTACGAGCAGTACTTC	CASSEVLVRSYEQYF
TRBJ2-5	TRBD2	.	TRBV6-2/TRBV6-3	TGTGCCAGCAGCGGGACTAGCGGCACCGCAGGAGAGACCCAGTACTTC	CASSGTSGTAGETQYF
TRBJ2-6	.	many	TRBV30	TGTGCCTGGAGCTCTGGGGCCAACGTCCTGACTTTC	CAWSSGANVLTF
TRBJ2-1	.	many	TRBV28	TGTGCCAGCAGTTTTCAATCGCCAGGCAATGAGCAGTTCTTC	CASSFQSPGNEQFF
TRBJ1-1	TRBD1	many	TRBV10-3	TGTGCCATCCTACCCGGGACAGGTACTTCTTCGACTGAAGCTTTCTTT	CAILPGTGTSSTEAFF
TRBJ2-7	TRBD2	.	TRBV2	TGTGCCAGCAGAGGGGCGGGGGGTTTCGGCGAGCAGTACTTC	CASRGAGGFGEQYF
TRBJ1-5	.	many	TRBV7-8	TGTGCCAGCAGCTTACAGGGGTACGGTCAGCCCCAGCATTTT	CASSLQGYGQPQHF
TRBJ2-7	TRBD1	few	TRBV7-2	TGTGCCAGCAGCACCCAATCAGGGGGCTACGAGCAGTACTTC	CASSTQSGGYEQYF
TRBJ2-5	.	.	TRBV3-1	TGCGCCAGCAGCCAAGTATCGGTGGAGACCCAGTACTTC	CASSQVSVETQYF
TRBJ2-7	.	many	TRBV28	TGTGCCAGCAGTCCCCCCCTCCTCGGTGGAAACGAGCAGTACTTC	CASSPPLLGGNEQYF
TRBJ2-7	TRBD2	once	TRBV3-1	TGTGCCAGCAGCCAATCGGGACTAGGCTACGAGCAGTACTTC	CASSQSGLGYEQYF
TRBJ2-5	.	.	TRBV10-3	TGTGCCAGCAGATCCCCGGGGGGCGCACAGACCCAGTACTTC	CASRSPGGAQTQYF
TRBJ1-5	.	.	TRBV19	TGTGCCAGTAGTACCCTGGGGATCGACAATCAGCCCCAGCATTTT	CASSTLGIDNQPQHF
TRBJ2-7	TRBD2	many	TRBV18	TGTGCCAGCTCCCCCGAGGGACTAAATGAGCAGTACTTC	CASSPEGLNEQYF
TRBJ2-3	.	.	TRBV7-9	TGTGCCAGCAGCTTAGAACTTTACACAGATACGCAGTATTTT	CASSLELYTDTQYF
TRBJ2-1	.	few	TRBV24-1	TGTGCCACCAGTGATTTGAAGCAGACCTACAATGAGCAGTTCTTC	CATSDLKQTYNEQFF
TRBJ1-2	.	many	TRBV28	TGTGCCAGCAGTCTAGACAGCCGCTATGGCTACACCTTC	CASSLDSRYGYTF
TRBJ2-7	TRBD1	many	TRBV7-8	TGTGCCAGCAGCTTTGACAGGGGCGAGCAGTACTTC	CASSFDRGEQYF
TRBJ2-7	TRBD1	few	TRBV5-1	TGCGCCAGCAGACGACAGGGGGGAGACGAGCAGTACTTC	CASRRQGGDEQYF
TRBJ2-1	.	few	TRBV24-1	TGTGCCACCTCCCAGGGTAATCTATATGGCAATGAGCAGTTCTTC	CATSQGNLYGNEQFF
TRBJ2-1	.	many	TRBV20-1	TGCAGTGCCCACCAAGGGGTGGATGAGCAGTTCTTC	CSAHQGVDEQFF
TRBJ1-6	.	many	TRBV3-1	TGTGCCAGCAGCCAAGCGGGACTGCTGCTTTCACCCCTCCACTTT	CASSQAGLLLSPLHF
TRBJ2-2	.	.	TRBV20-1	TGCAGAACAGGGACCGCGAACACCGGGGAGCTGTTTTTT	CRTGTANTGELFF
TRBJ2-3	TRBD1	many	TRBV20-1	TGCAGTGCAATTGGGGGACAGGAAAGCACAGATACGCAGTATTTT	CSAIGGQESTDTQYF
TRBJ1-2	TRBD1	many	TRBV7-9	TGTGCCAGCAGCGACCTCCGGGACAGCTATGGCTACACCTTC	CASSDLRDSYGYTF
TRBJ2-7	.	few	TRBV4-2	TGTGCCAGCAGCCAAGAAGTGGCGGGATTTGCCTACGAGCAGTACTTC	CASSQEVAGFAYEQYF
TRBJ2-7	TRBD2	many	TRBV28	TGTGCCAGCAGTTTCTCTAGCGGGATAATGTCCTACGAGCAGTACTTC	CASSFSSGIMSYEQYF
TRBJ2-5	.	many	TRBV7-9	TGTGCCAGCAGCTTAGGGGCCCAAGAGACCCAGTACTTC	CASSLGAQETQYF
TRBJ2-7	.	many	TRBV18	TGTGCCAGCTCACCATTGTCTTCGCGGGCGGGCGAGCAGTACTTC	CASSPLSSRAGEQYF
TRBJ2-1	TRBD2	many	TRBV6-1	TGTGCCAGCAGTGTAGTGCAACTAGCGGGCTACAATGAGCAGTTCTTC	CASSVVQLAGYNEQFF
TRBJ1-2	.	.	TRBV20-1	TGCAGTGCTAGAGTCTTCCCCCGTGGAGGCTACACCTTC	CSARVFPRGGYTF
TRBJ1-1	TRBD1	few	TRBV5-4	TGTGCCAGCAGATACGACAGGGGCCTCACTGAAGCTTTCTTT	CASRYDRGLTEAFF